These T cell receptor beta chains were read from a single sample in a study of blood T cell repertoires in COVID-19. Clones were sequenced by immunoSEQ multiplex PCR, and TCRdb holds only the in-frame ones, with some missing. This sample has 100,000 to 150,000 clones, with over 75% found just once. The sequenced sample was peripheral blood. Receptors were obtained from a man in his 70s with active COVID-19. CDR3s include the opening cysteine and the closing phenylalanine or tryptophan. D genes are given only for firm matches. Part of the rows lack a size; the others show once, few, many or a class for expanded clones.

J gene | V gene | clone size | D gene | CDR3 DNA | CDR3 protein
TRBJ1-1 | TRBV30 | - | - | TGTGCCTGGAGTTTGGGGGGCACTGAAGCTTTCTTT | CAWSLGGTEAFF
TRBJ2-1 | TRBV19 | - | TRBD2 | TGTGCCAGTAGTCGACTAGCGGGATCTAATGAGCAGTTCTTC | CASSRLAGSNEQFF
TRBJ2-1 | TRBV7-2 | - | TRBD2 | TGTGCCAGCACCGGCGCTAGCGGATTCTACAATGAGCAGTTCTTC | CASTGASGFYNEQFF
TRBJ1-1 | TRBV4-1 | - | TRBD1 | TGCGCCAGCAGCCAGGGGGTCCAGGGGGCTGAAGCTTTCTTT | CASSQGVQGAEAFF
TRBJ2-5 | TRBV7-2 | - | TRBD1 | TGTGCCAGCAGCTCACGGACAGGGCAAGAGACCCAGTACTTC | CASSSRTGQETQYF
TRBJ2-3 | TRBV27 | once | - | TGTGCCAGCAGTTCTGACAGGATGGGAGATACGCAGTATTTT | CASSSDRMGDTQYF
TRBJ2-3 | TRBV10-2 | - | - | TGCGCCAGCAAGGGCGGGCTCACAGATACGCAGTATTTT | CASKGGLTDTQYF
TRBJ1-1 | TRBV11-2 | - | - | TGTGCCAGCAGCCCCCAGGTTAGGTGGGCTTTCTTT | CASSPQVRWAFF
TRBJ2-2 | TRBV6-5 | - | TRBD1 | TGTGCCAGCACCGGGGGACAGGCGAACACCGGGGAGCTGTTTTTT | CASTGGQANTGELFF
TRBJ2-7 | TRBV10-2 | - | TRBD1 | TGCGCCAGCAGTTTTGCCGGGACAGGGGCCGGCGAGCAGTACTTC | CASSFAGTGAGEQYF
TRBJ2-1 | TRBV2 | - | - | TGTGCCAGCAGTGTGTTGGGCTCTTTAAATGAGCAGTTCTTC | CASSVLGSLNEQFF
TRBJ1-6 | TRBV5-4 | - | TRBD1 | TGTGCCAGCAGCTTGCAACAGGGGTATAATTCACCCCTCCACTTT | CASSLQQGYNSPLHF
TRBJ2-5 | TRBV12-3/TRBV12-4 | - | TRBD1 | TGTGCCAGCAGACGACAGGGGAGAGAGACCCAGTACTTC | CASRRQGRETQYF
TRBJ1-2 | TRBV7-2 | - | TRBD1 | TGTGCCAGCAGCTTTAAAGGACAGGGGCGCCTTGGATATGGCTACACCTTC | CASSFKGQGRLGYGYTF
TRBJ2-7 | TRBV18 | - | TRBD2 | TGTGCCAGCTCCCGAGGACTAGCCGGTGAGCAGTACTTC | CASSRGLAGEQYF
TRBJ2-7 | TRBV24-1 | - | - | TGTGCCACCAGTGACCCCACAGAGCCCCCCTACGAGCAGTACTTC | CATSDPTEPPYEQYF
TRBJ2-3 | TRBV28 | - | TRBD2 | TGTGCCAGCAGTAACCTAGGGACTAGCGGGAGAAATACGCAGTATTTT | CASSNLGTSGRNTQYF
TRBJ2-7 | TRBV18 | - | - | TGTGCCAGCTCACCTCAGGGGCTCGAGCAGTACTTC | CASSPQGLEQYF
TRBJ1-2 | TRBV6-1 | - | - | TGTGCCAGCAGTGAAGCAGGAGGGGACGGCTACACCTTC | CASSEAGGDGYTF
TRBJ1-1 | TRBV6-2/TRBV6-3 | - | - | TGTGCCAGCAGTTATTCCACGACAGCCTTGAACACTGAAGCTTTCTTT | CASSYSTTALNTEAFF
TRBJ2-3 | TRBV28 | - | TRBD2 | TGTGCCAGCCTGACAGCTACGGGAGGGCCTCTTTCTAGCACAGATACGCAGTATTTT | CASLTATGGPLSSTDTQYF
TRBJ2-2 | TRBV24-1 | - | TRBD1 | TGTGCCACCAGTGATCCGGGACAGGGCAACACCGGGGAGCTGTTTTTT | CATSDPGQGNTGELFF
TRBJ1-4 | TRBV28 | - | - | TGTGCCAGCAGTGCTGGCGACAGAGAACTGTTTTTT | CASSAGDRELFF
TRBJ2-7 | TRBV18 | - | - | TGTGCCAGCTCACCACTTCAAGCGGCGTACGAGCAGTACTTC | CASSPLQAAYEQYF
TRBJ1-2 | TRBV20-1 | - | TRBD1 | TGCAGTGCTAGTACAGGGGCAGTTGTTACTGGCTACACCTTC | CSASTGAVVTGYTF
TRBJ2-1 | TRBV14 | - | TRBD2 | TGTGCCAGCAGCCAGGGACTAGCGGGCTACAATGAGCAGTTCTTC | CASSQGLAGYNEQFF
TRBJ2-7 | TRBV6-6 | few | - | TGTGCCAGCAGTTCGTCGGTCTCCGCTTACGAGCAGTACTTC | CASSSSVSAYEQYF
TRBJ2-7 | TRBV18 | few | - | TGTGCCAGCTCACCAGGGGGCACGGTAGCCTACGAGCAGTACTTC | CASSPGGTVAYEQYF
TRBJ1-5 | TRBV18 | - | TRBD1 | TGTGCCAGCTCACCGACAGGGGGTAATCAGCCCCAGCATTTT | CASSPTGGNQPQHF
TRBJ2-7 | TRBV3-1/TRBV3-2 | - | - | TGTGCCAGCAGCCAAACAGGTTACGAGCAGTACTTC | CASSQTGYEQYF
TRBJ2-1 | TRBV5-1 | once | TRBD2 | TGCGCCAGCAGCCCGGGACTAGGACCCTCCTACAATGAGCAGTTCTTC | CASSPGLGPSYNEQFF
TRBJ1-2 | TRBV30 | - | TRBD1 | TGTGCCTGGAGTGCCGACAGGGTGGGGTCTGGCTACACCTTC | CAWSADRVGSGYTF
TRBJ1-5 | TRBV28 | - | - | TGTGCCAGCAGCTCAGAGGCAGGGAAATCCGATAGCAATCAGCCCCAGCATTTT | CASSSEAGKSDSNQPQHF
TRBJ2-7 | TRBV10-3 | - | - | TGTGCCATCAGTGAGTCTACGGGAGCGACCTACGAGCAGTACTTC | CAISESTGATYEQYF
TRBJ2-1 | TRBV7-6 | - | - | TGTGCCAGCAGCCCCTACACAGGGCCCTACAATGAGCAGTTCTTC | CASSPYTGPYNEQFF
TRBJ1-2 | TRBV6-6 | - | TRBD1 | TGTGCCAGCAGCCGCTCCGGGACAGAATTCTATGGCTACACCTTC | CASSRSGTEFYGYTF
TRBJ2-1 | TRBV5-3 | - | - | TGTGCCAGAAGCCTTGTCAATGAGCAGTTCTTC | CARSLVNEQFF
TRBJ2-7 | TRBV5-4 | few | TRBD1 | TGTGCCAGCAGCCTACCACAGGGGGACGAGCAGTACTTC | CASSLPQGDEQYF
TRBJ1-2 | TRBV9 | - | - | TGTGCCAGCAGCGCAGGGGCAGGCTATGGCTACACCTTC | CASSAGAGYGYTF
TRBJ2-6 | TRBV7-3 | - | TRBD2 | TGTGCCAGCAGCTTAATCCCTAGCGGGAGTTTTGGTGGGGCCAACGTCCTGACTTTC | CASSLIPSGSFGGANVLTF
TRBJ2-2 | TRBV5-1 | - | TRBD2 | TGCGCCAGCACTATGACTAGCGGGAGGGCCGGCACCGGGGAGCTGTTTTTT | CASTMTSGRAGTGELFF
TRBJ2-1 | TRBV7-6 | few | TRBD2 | TGTGCCAGCAGCTTAGTTGGGACTAGAGGCTACAATGAGCAGTTCTTC | CASSLVGTRGYNEQFF
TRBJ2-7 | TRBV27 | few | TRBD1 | TGTGCCAGCAGTTCACCTCGGACAGGCTCCTACGAGCAGTACTTC | CASSSPRTGSYEQYF
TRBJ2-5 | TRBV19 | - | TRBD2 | TGTGCCACTAAAAGCGGGATCTTCCAAGAGACCCAGTACTTC | CATKSGIFQETQYF
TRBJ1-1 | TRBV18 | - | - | TGTGCCAGCTCACCACCGAGCAGGGGAGGGACTGAAGCTTTCTTT | CASSPPSRGGTEAFF